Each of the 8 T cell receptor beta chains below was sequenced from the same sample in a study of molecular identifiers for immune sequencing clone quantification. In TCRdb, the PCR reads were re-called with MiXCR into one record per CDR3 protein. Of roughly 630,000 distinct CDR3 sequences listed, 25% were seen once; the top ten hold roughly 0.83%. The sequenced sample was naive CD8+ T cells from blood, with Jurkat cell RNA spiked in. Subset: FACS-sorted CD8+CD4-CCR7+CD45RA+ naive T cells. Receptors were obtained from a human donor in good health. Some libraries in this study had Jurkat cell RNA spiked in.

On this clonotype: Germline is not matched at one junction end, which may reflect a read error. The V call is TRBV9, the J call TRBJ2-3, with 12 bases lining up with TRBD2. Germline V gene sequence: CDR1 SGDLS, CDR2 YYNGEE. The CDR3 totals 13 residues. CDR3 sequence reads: CARLAGGTDAQYF. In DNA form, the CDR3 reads TGTGCCAGACTAGCGGGGGGCACAGATGCGCAGTATTTT.

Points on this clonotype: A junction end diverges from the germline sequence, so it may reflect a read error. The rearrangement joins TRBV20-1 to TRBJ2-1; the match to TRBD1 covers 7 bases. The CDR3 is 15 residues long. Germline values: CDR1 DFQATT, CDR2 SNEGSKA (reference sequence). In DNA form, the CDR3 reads TGCAGTGCTACCTGGGACAGAGACTCCTACAATGAGCGGTTCTTC. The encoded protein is CSATWDRDSYNERFF.

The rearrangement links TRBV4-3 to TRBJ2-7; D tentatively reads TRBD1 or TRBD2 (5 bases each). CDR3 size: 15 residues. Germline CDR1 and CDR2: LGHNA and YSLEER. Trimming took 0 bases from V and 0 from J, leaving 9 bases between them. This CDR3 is CASSQDRGHSYEQYF. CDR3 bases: TGCGCCAGCAGCCAAGATCGGGGCCACTCCTACGAGCAGTACTTC.

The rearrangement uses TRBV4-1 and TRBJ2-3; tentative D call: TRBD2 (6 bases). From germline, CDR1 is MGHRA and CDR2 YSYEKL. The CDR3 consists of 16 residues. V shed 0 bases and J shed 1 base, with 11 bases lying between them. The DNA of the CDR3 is TGCGCCAGCAGCCAAGATTTAGCGGACGGCACAGATACGCAGTATTTT. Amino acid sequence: CASSQDLADGTDTQYF.

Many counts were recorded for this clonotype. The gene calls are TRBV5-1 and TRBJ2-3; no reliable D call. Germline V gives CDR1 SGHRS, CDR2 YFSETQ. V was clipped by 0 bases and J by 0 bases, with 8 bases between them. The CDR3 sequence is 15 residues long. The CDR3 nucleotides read TGCGCCAGCAGCTTGGGAGGAGCTAGCACAGATACGCAGTATTTT. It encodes CASSLGGASTDTQYF.

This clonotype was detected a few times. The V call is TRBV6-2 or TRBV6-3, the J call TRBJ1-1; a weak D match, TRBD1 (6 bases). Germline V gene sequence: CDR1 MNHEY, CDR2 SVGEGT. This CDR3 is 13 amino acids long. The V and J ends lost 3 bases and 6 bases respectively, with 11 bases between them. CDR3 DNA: TGTGCCAGCAGTTATACAGGGTTCCCTGAAGCTTTCTTT. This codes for CASSYTGFPEAFF.

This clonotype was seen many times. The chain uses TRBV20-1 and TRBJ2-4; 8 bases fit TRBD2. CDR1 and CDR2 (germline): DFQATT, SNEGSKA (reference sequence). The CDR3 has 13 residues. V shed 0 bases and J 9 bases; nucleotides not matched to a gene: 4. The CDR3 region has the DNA TGCAGTGCTAGAGAAGGGACTAGTGCCATTCAGTACTTC. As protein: CSAREGTSAIQYF.

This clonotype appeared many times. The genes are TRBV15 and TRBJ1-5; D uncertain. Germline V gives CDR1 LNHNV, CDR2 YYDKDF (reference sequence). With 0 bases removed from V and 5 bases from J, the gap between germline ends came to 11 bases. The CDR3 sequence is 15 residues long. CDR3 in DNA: TGTGCCACCAGCAGAGATCGGGCGGGTTATCAGCCCCAGCATTTT. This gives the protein CATSRDRAGYQPQHF.